These T cell receptor beta chains were read from a single sample in a study of early T cells in non-severe SARS-CoV-2 infection. TCRdb called the 5' RACE reads again in MiXCR, with one record for every CDR3 protein. In the table there are tens of thousands of distinct CDR3 sequences, around 6.5% of which are singletons. Sequences were derived from whole blood, sampled at baseline. The receptors come from an adult who was a healthcare worker with PCR-confirmed SARS-CoV-2 infection or an uninfected control (not recorded which). CDR3s include the opening cysteine and the closing phenylalanine or tryptophan. D genes are given only for firm matches. Some rows have no size entry. The others give once, few or many, or a class for an expanded clone.

>TRBJ1-1|NA|TRBV7-9|few
TGTGCCGACACCCCCCCGACAGTGTCTAAAGCTTTCTTT
CADTPPTVSKAFF
>TRBJ2-7|TRBD2|TRBV20-1|many
TGCAGTGCCCAGGGACTAGGCTTCTACGAGCAGTACTTC
CSAQGLGFYEQYF
>TRBJ1-1|NA|TRBV6-6|few
TGTGCCAGCAGTTACGGGTCCGGGGACACTGAAGCTTTCTTT
CASSYGSGDTEAFF
>TRBJ2-7|TRBD2|TRBV30|many
TGTGCCTCAACCGGGACTAGCGCTACCTACGAGCAGTACTTC
CASTGTSATYEQYF
>TRBJ2-3|NA|TRBV10-3|many
TGTGCCATCAGTGAATTGGGCGAGCGCACAGATACGCAGTATTTT
CAISELGERTDTQYF
>TRBJ2-1|TRBD2|TRBV7-2|many
TGTGCCAGCAGCTTAGCGGGCCCGGGAGGGGGCAATGAGCAGTTCTTC
CASSLAGPGGGNEQFF
>TRBJ1-5|NA|TRBV5-1|NA
TGCGCCAGCAGCTTGGACACCCCCGGGGATCAGCCCCAGCATTTT
CASSLDTPGDQPQHF
>TRBJ1-1|NA|TRBV18|many
TGTGCCAGCTCACCGCAGGGGACCCCATCCGAAGCTTTCTTT
CASSPQGTPSEAFF
>TRBJ2-5|TRBD2|TRBV27|many
TGTGCCAGCAGTTTAGGTAGCTGGGGGGGAGAGACCCAGTACTTC
CASSLGSWGGETQYF
>TRBJ2-2|TRBD1|TRBV28|many
TGTGCCAGCAGTTTAAGACAGGGGTACACCGGGGAGCTGTTTTTT
CASSLRQGYTGELFF
>TRBJ2-7|TRBD1|TRBV18|many
TGTGCCAGCTCACTGGCCCGGGACAGGGTTGCCTACGAGCAGTACTTC
CASSLARDRVAYEQYF
>TRBJ1-6|NA|TRBV20-1|few
TGCAGTGCTAGAAAAACAGGGCCACAGGACAATTCACCCCTCCACTTT
CSARKTGPQDNSPLHF
>TRBJ2-3|NA|TRBV5-1|many
TGCGCCAGCAGCTTGGGTGGAGCGTCAGATACGCAGTATTTT
CASSLGGASDTQYF
>TRBJ1-2|NA|TRBV7-9|NA
TGTGCCAGCAGCTTTTCGCTGGGCTCAGCTAACTATGGCTACACCTTC
CASSFSLGSANYGYTF
>TRBJ2-5|NA|TRBV28|NA
TGTGCCAGCAGTTTTCGTATTCCCCCAGAGACCCAGTACTTC
CASSFRIPPETQYF
>TRBJ2-1|NA|TRBV7-3|few
TGTGCCAGCAGCTTAAAGCCGGGACTGGATTTTGAGCAGTTCTTC
CASSLKPGLDFEQFF
>TRBJ2-1|TRBD2|TRBV20-1|many
TGCAGTGCCGCCCCGAAGCTAGCGGGCAACTTCGAGCAGTTCTTC
CSAAPKLAGNFEQFF
>TRBJ2-7|TRBD1|TRBV12-3/TRBV12-4|NA
TGTGCCAGCATGAGAGGGGGCCAGGGGAGCAACGAGCAGTACTTC
CASMRGGQGSNEQYF
>TRBJ2-5|NA|TRBV28|NA
TGTGCCAGCAGCAGGCGCCAAGAGACCCAGTACTTC
CASSRRQETQYF
>TRBJ2-1|NA|TRBV7-3|few
TGTGCCAGCAGCTTAGAGAGGTACGGTGAGCAGTTCTTC
CASSLERYGEQFF
>TRBJ1-5|NA|TRBV28|NA
TGTGCCAGCAGTTTAAATCAGCCCCAGCATTTT
CASSLNQPQHF
>TRBJ2-3|TRBD2|TRBV30|NA
TGTGCCGCTACCCTGCGGGGGGGAATAGATACGCAGTATTTT
CAATLRGGIDTQYF
>TRBJ2-7|TRBD1|TRBV6-2/TRBV6-3|few
TGTGCCAGCAGTTATAACGGGACAGGGAACTCCTACGAGCAGTACTTC
CASSYNGTGNSYEQYF
>TRBJ1-2|NA|TRBV6-1|few
TGTGCCAGCAGTGAATGGGACGGCGGATTTTCTGGCTACACCTTC
CASSEWDGGFSGYTF
>TRBJ2-7|TRBD2|TRBV11-3|NA
TGTGCCAGCAGCGCGGCGGGGGGCGGCGAAGACTACGAGCAGTACTTC
CASSAAGGGEDYEQYF
>TRBJ2-3|NA|TRBV4-1|many
TGCGCCAGCAGCCCGGGACTTAGGGAAGATACGCAGTATTTT
CASSPGLREDTQYF
>TRBJ2-7|NA|TRBV29-1|many
TGCAGCGTTGGTTCCGGGTTCCCCTCCTACGAGCAGTACTTC
CSVGSGFPSYEQYF
>TRBJ2-1|TRBD1|TRBV27|many
TGTGCCAGCAGTCTTACAGGGGTGGAGCAGTTCTTC
CASSLTGVEQFF
>TRBJ2-1|NA|TRBV4-1|few
TGCGCCAGCAGCCAAGGGGCCGACTCAGAGAATGAGCAGTTCTTC
CASSQGADSENEQFF
>TRBJ2-3|TRBD2|TRBV29-1|NA
TGCAGCGTGACGAAGACTAGCGGGAACGGGGATACGCAGTATTTT
CSVTKTSGNGDTQYF
>TRBJ2-4|TRBD2|TRBV11-2|many
TGTGCCAGCAGCTTAGTGGCTAGCGGGAGGCCCCTAGAAGTCAAAAACATTCAGTACTTC
CASSLVASGRPLEVKNIQYF
>TRBJ2-1|NA|TRBV12-1|many
TGTGCCAACCAGCGGGAGTTGTCGGTCCACAATGAGCAGTTCTTC
CANQRELSVHNEQFF
>TRBJ2-1|TRBD2|TRBV5-1|NA
TGCGCCAGCAGCTTGGAGGGAGCGGGAGGGCCATCAAAGAACGAGCAGTTCTTC
CASSLEGAGGPSKNEQFF
>TRBJ2-2|TRBD2|TRBV29-1|many
TGCAGCGTTGAAGATAGGCCTAGCGGGACCACCGGGGAGCTGTTTTTT
CSVEDRPSGTTGELFF
>TRBJ2-3|NA|TRBV2|many
TGTGCCAGCCGTGGCCCCGCGTCAGATACGCAGTATTTT
CASRGPASDTQYF
>TRBJ2-3|TRBD1|TRBV11-2|NA
TGTGCCAGCAGCTCAGGGGGAGATACGCAGTATTTT
CASSSGGDTQYF
>TRBJ1-6|TRBD1|TRBV4-2|many
TGTGCCAGCAGCCAGGACCCCACAGGGGGCGGAAATAATTCACCCCTCCACTTT
CASSQDPTGGGNNSPLHF
>TRBJ2-5|NA|TRBV3-1|few
TGTGCCAGCAGCCGGGAAGAGGAGACCCAGTACTTC
CASSREEETQYF
>TRBJ2-7|NA|TRBV28|NA
TGTGCCAGCAGGCCGTCCGGGAACTACGAGCAGTACTTC
CASRPSGNYEQYF
>TRBJ1-6|NA|TRBV27|NA
TGTGCCAGCAAGGGGCGTGGAAATTCACCCCTCCACTTT
CASKGRGNSPLHF
>TRBJ2-3|TRBD2|TRBV28|few
TGTGCCAGCACCCAACTAGCGTCTAGCACAGATACGCAGTATTTT
CASTQLASSTDTQYF
>TRBJ2-7|TRBD1|TRBV20-1|many
TGCAGTGCTAGTGACCCGGGGACAGGGGGCTTCGAGCAGTACTTC
CSASDPGTGGFEQYF
>TRBJ2-5|TRBD1|TRBV13|NA
TGTGCCAGCAGCTCGGGACAGAGGGGAGAGACCCAGTACTTC
CASSSGQRGETQYF
>TRBJ1-6|NA|TRBV11-2|NA
TGTGCCAGCAGCTTAGTAGGACTGCGAAATTCACCCCTCCACTTT
CASSLVGLRNSPLHF